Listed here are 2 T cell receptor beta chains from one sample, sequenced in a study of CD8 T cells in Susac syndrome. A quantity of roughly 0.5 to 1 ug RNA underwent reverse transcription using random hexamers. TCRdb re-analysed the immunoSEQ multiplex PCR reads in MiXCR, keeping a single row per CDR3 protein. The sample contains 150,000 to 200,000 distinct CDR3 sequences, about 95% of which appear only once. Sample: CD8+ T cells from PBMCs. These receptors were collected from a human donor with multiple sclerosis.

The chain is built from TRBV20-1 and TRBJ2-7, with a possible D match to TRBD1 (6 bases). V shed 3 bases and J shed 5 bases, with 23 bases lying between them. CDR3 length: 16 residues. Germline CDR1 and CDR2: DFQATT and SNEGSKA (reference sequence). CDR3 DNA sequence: TGCAGTGCTAGGCTCAGGGGCGCTATTTACCGGGACGAGCAGTACTTC. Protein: CSARLRGAIYRDEQYF.

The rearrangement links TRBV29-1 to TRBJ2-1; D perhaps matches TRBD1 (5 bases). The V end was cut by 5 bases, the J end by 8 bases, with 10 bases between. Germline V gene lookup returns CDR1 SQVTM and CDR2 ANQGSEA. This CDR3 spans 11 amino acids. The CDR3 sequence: CSVSGADEQFF. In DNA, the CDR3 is TGCAGCGTTTCTGGGGCGGATGAGCAGTTCTTC.